These 13 T cell receptor beta chains were all obtained from the same sample, sequenced in a study of T cell changes during pregnancy in multiple sclerosis. The table came from immunoSEQ multiplex PCR; TCRdb's copy has only in-frame clones and leaves some out. The table has tens of thousands of clones, approximately 91% seen once. The sequencing here drew on CD4+ T cells from peripheral blood mononuclear cells, taken in the first trimester of pregnancy. The receptors shown here come from a female donor with multiple sclerosis, enrolled in a pregnancy study.

The chain couples TRBV4-3 to TRBJ2-2; the D is unclear. This CDR3 contains 14 residues. Between the trimmed V and J ends, which lost 1 base and 1 base, there was a span of 4 bases. Germline V CDR1 and CDR2: LGHNA, YSLEER. In DNA form, the CDR3 reads TGCGCCAGCAGCCAAGCCCTGAACACCGGGGAGCTGTTTTTT. Protein sequence: CASSQALNTGELFF.

The chain has TRBV19 and TRBJ1-1, with 7 nucleotides matching TRBD1. The CDR3 runs 14 residues. CDR1 LNHDA and CDR2 SQIVND come from the germline V gene (reference sequence). The V gene end was trimmed by 4 bases and the J gene end by 2 bases; junction bases not matched to a gene: 4. The CDR3 is CASSRPGGNTEAFF. CDR3 nucleotides: TGTGCCAGTAGTAGGCCAGGGGGTAACACTGAAGCTTTCTTT.

This clone showed up just once. The chain carries TRBV6-5 and TRBJ1-5; D unresolved. Trimming shortened V by 6 bases and J by 0 bases, and 12 bases separated the two germline ends. The CDR3 consists of 15 residues. Germline loops: CDR1 MNHEY, CDR2 SVGAGI. CDR3 protein: CASRPDGNSNQPQHF. The CDR3 nucleotides are TGTGCCAGCAGACCCGACGGGAATAGCAATCAGCCCCAGCATTTT.

The chain employs TRBV10-3 and TRBJ1-6; D gene unclear. Germline V gene lookup returns CDR1 ENHRY and CDR2 SYGVKD. V dropped 0 bases and J dropped 0 bases, with 6 bases sitting between them. The CDR3 consists of 16 residues. The CDR3 loop reads CAISESRSSYNSPLHF. The CDR3 bases are TGTGCCATCAGTGAGTCGAGAAGCTCCTATAATTCACCCCTCCACTTT.

The chain carries TRBV6-5 and TRBJ1-1, with D perhaps TRBD1 (5 bases). Germline V gene lookup returns CDR1 MNHEY and CDR2 SVGAGI. CDR3 size: 12 residues. Trimming pared 7 bases from V and 11 bases from J, leaving 17 bases between. The CDR3 spells CASTAAQGKAFF. The CDR3 DNA reads TGTGCCAGCACTGCGGCGCAGGGTAAGGCTTTCTTT.

The chain is built from TRBV6-1 and TRBJ2-7, with 8 nucleotides matching TRBD1. The CDR3 is made up of 15 amino acids. In germline, CDR1 is MNHNS, CDR2 SASEGT. With V trimmed by 8 bases and J by 2 bases, 11 bases remained unmatched. The CDR3 sequence is CASSASWTGPYEQYF. DNA of the CDR3: TGTGCCAGCTCCGCGTCCTGGACAGGGCCCTACGAGCAGTACTTC.

This chain connects TRBV6-6 to TRBJ2-7, with D perhaps TRBD2 (7 bases). CDR1 is MNHNY and CDR2 is SVGAGI in the germline V gene (reference sequence). The CDR3 is 15 residues long. V was shortened by 3 bases and J by 4 bases, with 16 bases between the two germline ends. The CDR3 region has the DNA TGTGCCAGCAGTTATCACGGGGGGCCCCCTTACGAGCAGTACTTC. This sequence encodes CASSYHGGPPYEQYF.

This clone was counted only a few times. This sequence joins TRBV4-1 and TRBJ1-1, with 10 bases fitting TRBD1. Germline V CDR1 and CDR2: MGHRA, YSYEKL. The junction had 9 bases not matched to a gene; V was cut back by 3 bases and J by 8 bases. This CDR3 contains 15 residues. The CDR3 reads CASSHQAGQGEEAFF. In DNA, the CDR3 is TGCGCCAGCAGCCATCAAGCCGGACAGGGGGAGGAAGCTTTCTTT.

The chain has TRBV7-2 and TRBJ2-2; D gene unclear. The CDR3 spans 11 residues. Deletions cut 7 bases from V and 8 bases from J, with 8 bases between. Per the germline V gene, CDR1 is SGHTA and CDR2 is FQGNSA. The CDR3 bases are TGTGCCAGCAACCAGGCGGGGGAGCTGTTTTTT. This gives the protein CASNQAGELFF. The full variable domain, with the rest looked up from reference TRBV7-2 and TRBJ2-2, is GAGVSQSPSNKVTEKGKDVELRCDPISGHTALYWYRQSLGQGLEFLIYFQGNSAPDKSGLPSDRFSAERTGGSVSTLTIQRTQQEDSAVYLCASNQAGELFFGEGSRLTVL.

This clone appeared a few times. The J gene is TRBJ1-6, the V gene TRBV25-1; D unresolved. The V gene's germline CDR1 is MGHDK and CDR2 SYGVNS. The CDR3 loop spans 14 amino acids. Trimming removed 3 bases from V and 7 bases from J, with 10 bases in between. The CDR3 DNA follows: TGTGCCAGCAGTGAGGAGCGACCCAATTCACCCCTCCACTTT. Translation gives CASSEERPNSPLHF.

The V call is TRBV15, the J call TRBJ1-6, with no clear D. The germline V gene encodes CDR1 LNHNV and CDR2 YYDKDF (reference sequence). V lost 0 bases, J lost 5 bases, and 8 bases lay in between. This CDR3 is 15 amino acids long. The CDR3 coding sequence is TGTGCCACCAGCAGAGATCCTAGAAATAATTCACCCCTCCACTTT. Translated, it gives CATSRDPRNNSPLHF.

CDR3 DNA: TGTGCCAGCCTGATGGCTAGCTCCGAATTCACAGATACGCAGTATTTT. This codes for CASLMASSEFTDTQYF. The V and J genes are TRBV2 and TRBJ2-3; D is possibly TRBD2 (5 bases). V was pared by 8 bases and J by 2 bases, with 20 bases between. CDR1 and CDR2 from the germline V gene are SNHLY and FYNNEI. The CDR3 length is 16 residues.

This chain uses TRBV5-1 with TRBJ1-1, with D uncertain. Germline CDR1 SGHRS, CDR2 YFSETQ. The length of the CDR3 is 12 residues. Trimming shortened V by 0 bases and J by 3 bases, and 3 bases separated the two germline ends. CDR3 coding DNA: TGCGCCAGCAGCTTGGTAGACACTGAAGCTTTCTTT. Translated, it gives CASSLVDTEAFF.